The rows below give T cell receptor beta chains drawn from one sample of a study of CD8 T cells in Susac syndrome. TCRdb called the immunoSEQ multiplex PCR reads again in MiXCR, with one record for every CDR3 protein. The table has roughly 180,000 distinct CDR3 sequences, roughly 95% seen once; the top ten hold approximately 0.1%. Sample: CD4+ T cells from PBMCs. These receptors all come from a human donor in good health. CDR3s include the opening cysteine and the closing phenylalanine or tryptophan. The D gene is left open where the match is weak. Clone size is stated in some rows and not others, as once, few, many or a class when expanded.

j_call | v_call | clone_size | d_call | cdr3_nt | cdr3_aa
TRBJ1-2 | TRBV6-6 | . | . | TGTGCCAGCAGACGAGACCACAGGGATTTCTATGGCTACACCTTC | CASRRDHRDFYGYTF
TRBJ2-7 | TRBV12-3/TRBV12-4 | . | . | TGTGCCAGCAGTTTAGGGGTAGGGATGAACTACGAGCAGTACTTC | CASSLGVGMNYEQYF
TRBJ2-1 | TRBV28 | . | . | TGTGCCAGCAGTTCCTATATCCCTGAGCAGTTCTTC | CASSSYIPEQFF
TRBJ2-7 | TRBV20-1 | . | . | TGCAGTGCTAGTAGCTACGAGCAGTACTTC | CSASSYEQYF
TRBJ1-5 | TRBV14 | . | . | TGTGCCAGCAGCCAAGACTTGGGAATCCAGCATTTT | CASSQDLGIQHF
TRBJ2-4 | TRBV20-1 | . | TRBD2 | TGCAGTGCTAACGGCCATAGCGGGAGAGACAACATTCAGTACTTC | CSANGHSGRDNIQYF
TRBJ2-1 | TRBV15 | . | TRBD1 | TGTGCCACCAGCCCCCGGGACAGGGTTTCCCTTGAGCAGTTCTTC | CATSPRDRVSLEQFF
TRBJ2-4 | TRBV20-1 | . | . | TGCAGTGCCAGCTGGGGTTCGGGCATTCAGTACTTC | CSASWGSGIQYF
TRBJ2-1 | TRBV5-4 | . | . | TGTGCCAGCAGCCCCCAGCGGATGGGAGGCGAGCAGTTCTTC | CASSPQRMGGEQFF
TRBJ1-2 | TRBV20-1 | . | TRBD1 | TGCAGTGCGGGACAGTCCAACTATGGCTACACCTTC | CSAGQSNYGYTF
TRBJ2-1 | TRBV12-3/TRBV12-4 | . | . | TGTGCCAGCAGTTTATGGGGAAATGAGCAGTTCTTC | CASSLWGNEQFF
TRBJ2-4 | TRBV13 | once | . | TGTGCCAGCAGCTTTTCTAAGGGAACGATCGCGGTAAACATTCAGTACTTC | CASSFSKGTIAVNIQYF
TRBJ2-1 | TRBV3-1 | . | . | TGTGCCAGCAGCCAATCCCCAGGGGTGGATGAGCAGTTCTTC | CASSQSPGVDEQFF
TRBJ1-1 | TRBV29-1 | . | . | TGCAGCGTCTACCGGGGCCAGACAGGGAACACTGAAGCTTTCTTT | CSVYRGQTGNTEAFF
TRBJ1-2 | TRBV29-1 | . | . | TGCAGCGTTGAAGAACAGTTCTATGGCTACACCTTC | CSVEEQFYGYTF
TRBJ1-1 | TRBV7-6 | . | . | TGTGCCAGCAGCTTAGAGTCTCCGCTACTGAACACTGAAGCTTTCTTT | CASSLESPLLNTEAFF
TRBJ1-1 | TRBV3-1 | . | . | TGTGCCAGCAGCCGAGGACGTGAGGGGAGGGGCACTGAAGCTTTCTTT | CASSRGREGRGTEAFF
TRBJ2-7 | TRBV4-2 | . | TRBD2 | TGTGCCAGCAGGGTGGGACTAGCGGGGTCCTACGAGCAGTACTTC | CASRVGLAGSYEQYF
TRBJ2-1 | TRBV9 | . | TRBD2 | TGTGCCAGCAGCACCCTAGCGGGAGATATCAATGAGCAGTTCTTC | CASSTLAGDINEQFF
TRBJ2-1 | TRBV27 | few | . | TGTGCCAGCAGTTTAGGGCAGGGCTCCTACAATGAGCAGTTCTTC | CASSLGQGSYNEQFF
TRBJ2-5 | TRBV20-1 | . | TRBD2 | TGCAGTGCCGAAAAGACTAGCGGGAGTGCAGAGACCCAGTACTTC | CSAEKTSGSAETQYF
TRBJ1-1 | TRBV4-2 | . | TRBD1 | TGTGCCAGCAGCTCACAGGGGCAAAACACTGAAGCTTTCTTT | CASSSQGQNTEAFF
TRBJ2-7 | TRBV2 | . | TRBD2 | TGTGCCAGCTGCTGGACTAGCGGGAGCAACGAGCAGTACTTC | CASCWTSGSNEQYF
TRBJ2-1 | TRBV28 | . | TRBD1 | TGTGCCAGCAGTTCCGGGACAGGCTCCTACAATGAGCAGTTCTTC | CASSSGTGSYNEQFF
TRBJ2-1 | TRBV7-3 | . | TRBD2 | TGTGCCAGCAGCCTAGCGGGAACGAACAATGAGCAGTTCTTC | CASSLAGTNNEQFF
TRBJ1-2 | TRBV30 | . | . | TGTGCCTGGAGGGCGGGGAGGGGAGATGGCTACACCTTC | CAWRAGRGDGYTF
TRBJ1-5 | TRBV2 | . | . | TGTGCCAGCAGTCTTCTCGCCAGGGAAGACAATCAGCCCCAGCATTTT | CASSLLAREDNQPQHF
TRBJ2-7 | TRBV20-1 | once | . | TGCAGTGCTCCCTCCGCGCGCGCTTCCTACGAGCAGTACTTC | CSAPSARASYEQYF
TRBJ2-1 | TRBV14 | . | TRBD2 | TGTGCCAGCAGCCTCGATGGCGGGAGGGCCGTGTTGGTCTTC | CASSLDGGRAVLVF
TRBJ1-3 | TRBV12-3/TRBV12-4 | . | . | TGTGCCAGCAGTCTTAGGGAAGACACCATATATTTT | CASSLREDTIYF
TRBJ2-1 | TRBV3-1 | . | . | TGTGCCAGCAGCCAGGGAATCGGGGTGGCCTACAATGAGCAGTTCTTC | CASSQGIGVAYNEQFF
TRBJ2-7 | TRBV18 | . | . | TGTGCCAGCTCGCGCCGGGAAACGCCCTACGAGCAGTACTTC | CASSRRETPYEQYF
TRBJ1-1 | TRBV29-1 | . | . | TGCAGCGTTGTATGGGGGAGTGATACTGAAGCTTTCTTT | CSVVWGSDTEAFF
TRBJ2-7 | TRBV12-3/TRBV12-4 | . | TRBD2 | TGTGCCAGCACCCAGGGACTAGCGGATTACGAGCAGTACTTC | CASTQGLADYEQYF
TRBJ1-3 | TRBV7-6 | . | . | TGTGCCAGCAGCTCACCCCCTTCGGGAAACACCATATATTTT | CASSSPPSGNTIYF
TRBJ1-1 | TRBV7-3 | . | . | TGTGCCAGCAGCCCGCTCGGGACCTCCACTGAAGCTTTCTTT | CASSPLGTSTEAFF
TRBJ2-5 | TRBV5-1 | . | TRBD1 | TGCGCCAGCAGCTACGGACAGGCCCAAGAGACCCAGTACTTC | CASSYGQAQETQYF
TRBJ2-4 | TRBV30 | . | . | TGTGCCTGGAGCGGGGGAGCCAAAAACATTCAGTACTTC | CAWSGGAKNIQYF
TRBJ1-3 | TRBV14 | . | . | TGTGCCAGCAGCCAAGATCTGGGAACAGGAAACACCATATATTTT | CASSQDLGTGNTIYF
TRBJ2-7 | TRBV6-5 | . | TRBD1 | TGTGCCAGCAGCACGACAGGGGCCAGCTCCTACGAGCAGTACTTC | CASSTTGASSYEQYF
TRBJ1-1 | TRBV6-1 | . | TRBD1 | TGTGCCAGCACCAAACGAGGGACAGGGGGCGCGGGCACTGAAGCTTTCTTT | CASTKRGTGGAGTEAFF
TRBJ2-7 | TRBV5-4 | . | . | TGTGCCAGCAGTAACCCGGGACTCCCGGCCTTC | CASSNPGLPAF
TRBJ1-5 | TRBV30 | . | . | TGTGCCTGGAGTCCCGCGGGCAATCAGCCCCAGCATTTT | CAWSPAGNQPQHF
TRBJ2-3 | TRBV6-2/TRBV6-3 | . | . | TGTGCCAGCACCATCGACGGCCGTAATACGCAGTATTTT | CASTIDGRNTQYF
TRBJ2-7 | TRBV3-1 | . | . | TGTGCCAGCAGCCAGACGACAGGTCCCTACGAGCAGTACTTC | CASSQTTGPYEQYF
TRBJ2-7 | TRBV12-3/TRBV12-4 | . | . | TGTGCCAGCAGTTTACCTACTACCTACGAGCAGTACTTC | CASSLPTTYEQYF
TRBJ2-3 | TRBV7-8 | . | TRBD2 | TGTGCCAGCAACCGACTAGCGGGAGGGACAGATACGCAGTATTTT | CASNRLAGGTDTQYF
TRBJ2-7 | TRBV25-1 | . | . | TGTGCCAGCAGTGATCGACACTCGGTGTTTGGGCAGTACTTC | CASSDRHSVFGQYF
TRBJ2-2 | TRBV29-1 | . | . | TGCAGCGTTAGGCCTAGCTCCAGCGGGGAGCTGTTTTTT | CSVRPSSSGELFF
TRBJ1-1 | TRBV20-1 | . | . | TGCAGTGCTAGTGTGAACACTGAAGCTTTCTTT | CSASVNTEAFF
TRBJ2-5 | TRBV5-1 | . | TRBD1 | TGCGCCAGCAGCCCGGGGACAGGTGAAGAGACCCAGTACTTC | CASSPGTGEETQYF
TRBJ1-2 | TRBV20-1 | . | . | TGCAGTGCTAGAGGGACTGTCAACTATGGCTACACCTTC | CSARGTVNYGYTF
TRBJ2-5 | TRBV9 | . | . | TGTGCCAGCAGCGTAGCGGGCAACCCTGGAGAGACCCAGTACTTC | CASSVAGNPGETQYF
TRBJ1-1 | TRBV4-3 | . | . | TGCGCCAGCAGCCCCCTCCGCCAGCGGGCTTTCTTT | CASSPLRQRAFF
TRBJ2-6 | TRBV5-1 | . | . | TGCGCCAGCAGCTTCGGTGGCAGATCTGGGGCCAACGTCCTGACTTTC | CASSFGGRSGANVLTF